The sequence of this T cell receptor (beta chain) was determined in a study of technical replicates of blood from a handful of donors. TCRdb keeps only in-frame clones here, not all; method: immunoSEQ multiplex PCR. The sample lists more than 80,000 clones, roughly 96% occurring once. From germline, CDR1 is MNHEY and CDR2 SMNVEV (reference sequence). V lost 2 bases to trimming and J lost 7 bases, with 11 bases between them. The CDR3 contains 13 residues. V usage is TRBV27 and J usage is TRBJ2-5, with a possible D match to TRBD2 (5 bases). The sequence came from a human donor in good health. Source material: T cells isolated from PBMCs. CDR3 protein: CASSLRARGTQYF. The CDR3 DNA is TGTGCCAGCAGTTTACGGGCCCGGGGGACCCAGTACTTC.